This paragraph covers one T cell receptor (beta chain) sequence. The data were produced by immunoSEQ multiplex PCR, yet TCRdb's version contains in-frame clones alone and is incomplete. This table has 80,000 or so clones, around nine tenths appearing once. This sample was taken from a study of blood T cell repertoires in COVID-19. Study context: The United States, Italy and Spain supplied acute and convalescent COVID-19 samples. From T cells, B-cell-depleted T cells, or PBMCs came the material, which was cDNA or gDNA.

Germline V lookup: CDR1 PRHDT, CDR2 FYEKMQ (reference sequence). The V and J ends lost 5 bases and 2 bases respectively, with 13 bases between them. CDR3 length: 14 residues. The rearrangement joins TRBV13 to TRBJ2-7, with D perhaps matching TRBD1 (6 bases). This TCR derives from a woman in her sixties or seventies with acute or convalescent COVID-19. Sequencing was performed on peripheral blood. For the CDR3, the DNA is TGTGCCAGCAGCGGCAGGGGATTCCCCTACGAGCAGTACTTC. Amino acid sequence: CASSGRGFPYEQYF.